This T cell receptor (beta chain) originates from a study of blood T cells in healthy people across ages. Study findings and constraints: Significant beta diversity loss was already apparent by age around 36, declining roughly linearly.

Per sample, no less than 5.5 micrograms of total RNA were extracted. Concerning this clonotype: Antigen specificity is unknown.

Trimming cost V 8 bases and J 1 base, with 17 bases left between them. The CDR3 loop spans 15 amino acids. The germline CDR1 and CDR2 sequences are MDHEN and SYDVKM. The second PCR ran about 6 to 11 cycles with a sample-barcoded 5' primer and J-beta primers. TCRdb called the 5' RACE reads again in MiXCR, with one record for every CDR3 protein. The table lists roughly 2 million distinct CDR3 sequences, about 50% of them singletons, with more than 2% in the top ten. This chain joins TRBV28 and TRBJ1-1, with unresolved D. Sample: blood. The sequence came from a middle-aged woman in good health. The CDR3 is CASLGRLVRNTEAFF. The DNA for the CDR3 is TGTGCCAGCTTAGGACGCCTCGTTAGGAACACTGAAGCTTTCTTT.